The clone carrying this T cell receptor beta chain appeared many times. This sample was included in a study of human T cells and chemical hapten exposure. Germline CDR1 and CDR2: MNHEY and SVGEGT. J lost 4 bases, V lost 6 bases, and 3 bases had no gene match. This CDR3 contains 15 residues. Described time point: patch test 1, 2 weeks after DPC sensitization. The treatment is: therapeutic diphenylcyclopropenone sensitization with weekly scalp DPC. TCRdb processed the RACE reads anew with MiXCR; each CDR3 protein has one entry. The sample contains approximately 73,000 distinct CDR3 sequences, about 9.4% of which appear only once.

The clonotype comes from a woman aged 45-65 years with alopecia areata. Some clones in this sample may be carry-over from other donors' samples. The V gene is TRBV6-2 or TRBV6-3, the J gene TRBJ2-1, with 13 nucleotides matching TRBD2. The sample here was whole blood, taken in connection with sensitization to the hapten diphenylcyclopropenone (DPC). CDR3 sequence: CASRPGLAGYNEQFF. The CDR3 DNA is TGTGCCAGCAGGCCGGGACTAGCGGGATACAATGAGCAGTTCTTC.